The clone carrying this T cell receptor beta chain came up once. Its antigen is unidentified. The data were taken from a study of T cell responses to AZD1222 COVID-19 vaccine. The study, taken as a whole, reports: Donor demographics were predominantly white British with a female majority; clonal diversity may be underestimated.

Using immunoSEQ multiplex PCR, the repertoire was profiled, and TCRdb retains in-frame clones only, with some absent. Of 150,000 to 200,000 clones in the sample, about 89% were seen once. Germline V CDR1 and CDR2: LGHDT, YNNKEL (reference sequence). Germline trimming cut 3 bases from V and 6 bases from J; bases unmatched to any gene: 12. This CDR3 region has 17 residues. The clonotype originates from an adult who received the AZD1222 COVID-19 vaccine. This chain links TRBV3-1 (or the pseudogene TRBV3-2) with TRBJ2-3; 10 bases map to TRBD2. The sample here was peripheral blood, taken 28 days after the second AZD1222 dose. CDR3 amino acids: CASSHRPLAGVQDTQYF. CDR3 sequence (DNA): TGTGCCAGCAGCCACCGTCCTCTAGCGGGGGTGCAGGATACGCAGTATTTT.